This T cell receptor beta chain was sequenced during a study of T cell responses to AZD1222 COVID-19 vaccine. In the study overall: Second doses at about 4 or about 12 weeks were pooled. Study-level results: Within unmutated variant regions lay the reported targets of nearly half of spike-specific TCRs. There were vaccine-associated CD4 TCRs across spike, dominant at 160-218 and 743-854. Seropositive at baseline were only a handful of AZD1222 recipients.

Sequencing was performed with immunoSEQ multiplex PCR; in TCRdb, only in-frame clones are kept and a portion is missing. The sample yields tens of thousands of clones, roughly 84% seen once. On this clone itself: The antigen is not known.

This CDR3 is 17 amino acids long. V lost 0 bases and J lost 6; bases outside the gene matches: 10. The germline V gene has CDR1 SGHTA and CDR2 FQGNSA. The sequence derives from an adult in good health. The sample consisted of peripheral blood, taken on day 0 of AZD1222 vaccination. The rearrangement uses TRBV7-2 and TRBJ2-3; 9 bases map to TRBD2. CDR3 DNA sequence: TGTGCCAGCAGCTTAGCGCAGCGGGGGGCCTGGGGGGATACGCAGTATTTT. It translates to CASSLAQRGAWGDTQYF.